This is a list of T cell receptor beta chains from one sample in a study of blood T cell repertoires in COVID-19. Produced via immunoSEQ multiplex PCR; TCRdb's table is partial and in-frame only. Of 90,000 or so clones detected, less than 90% appear once; the ten largest clones hold roughly 11%. The sample taken for sequencing was peripheral blood. The receptor source for this set is a human donor in a cohort sampled during active COVID-19. The conserved cysteine and the conserved F or W are not part of the CDR3 here.

TRBJ2-7	TRBV5-1	ASSQDLDRDEQY
TRBJ2-7	TRBV19	ASSIAVSYEQY
TRBJ2-7	TRBV7-3	ASSAILQGEQY
TRBJ2-7	TRBV6-5	ASRGTGSYEQY
TRBJ2-1	TRBV9	ASSVSASANSYNEQF
TRBJ2-7	TRBV3-1/TRBV3-2	ASSQGRAGNYEQY
TRBJ1-5	TRBV24-1	ATSDPTGDSNQPQH
TRBJ2-7	TRBV5-1	ASSPEQGHYEQY
TRBJ2-1	TRBV7-8	ASSLTFSGGAMNEQF
TRBJ2-5	TRBV5-4	ASSFQPGKETQY
TRBJ2-7	TRBV11-2	ASSLVGGQGAYEQY
TRBJ1-1	TRBV4-1	ASSQEWGQNTEAF
TRBJ2-7	TRBV18	ASSTQAGEQY
TRBJ2-7	TRBV9	ASSVAPGTYEQY
TRBJ2-2	TRBV11-3	ASSSRGPRGTGELF
TRBJ2-1	TRBV4-1	ASSQEGTSGIRWSSYNEQF
TRBJ2-2	TRBV7-8	ASSNIRTGATTGELF
TRBJ2-2	TRBV29-1	SVPSGANTGELF
TRBJ1-3	TRBV7-6	ASSWAGAGNTIY
TRBJ1-5	TRBV19	ASSLGGWGENQPQH
TRBJ2-5	TRBV6-6	ASSYGRGGNQETQY
TRBJ1-4	TRBV10-3	AISGRQGLNEKLF
TRBJ1-2	TRBV3-1/TRBV3-2	ASSQDYRKPYGYT
TRBJ2-1	TRBV7-8	ASRDRSGLAGGGSSYNEQF
TRBJ1-5	TRBV10-3	AISAPNQPQH
TRBJ2-1	TRBV27	ASSLELAGVEQF
TRBJ2-3	TRBV7-2	ASSLDRDTQY
TRBJ2-2	TRBV18	ASSQLAGNTGELF
TRBJ1-2	TRBV6-2/TRBV6-3	ASSYSAVYGYT
TRBJ1-5	TRBV6-2/TRBV6-3	ASSIRGREGQPQH
TRBJ1-4	TRBV30	AWRDRGRGNEKLF
TRBJ2-6	TRBV19	ASSGQGVGANVLT
TRBJ2-6	TRBV5-1	ASSPTVSGANVLT
TRBJ2-2	TRBV9	ASRAPGLHNTGELF
TRBJ1-6	TRBV13	ASSTGGDNSPLH
TRBJ1-4	TRBV30	AWRENEKLF
TRBJ2-7	TRBV6-6	ASSYSGGKDYEQY
TRBJ2-5	TRBV7-8	ASSLGAYQETQY
TRBJ2-5	TRBV28	ASSPMGPRMTGFLSYQETQY
TRBJ2-3	TRBV10-3	AIQGATDTQY
TRBJ2-1	TRBV6-6	ASSYGIAGQDEQF
TRBJ2-2	TRBV28	ASIGAGGAPGELF
TRBJ2-5	TRBV5-1	ASSLPPGETQY
TRBJ2-3	TRBV5-4	ASSLGLDTDTQY
TRBJ1-1	TRBV18	ASSPPANSRNTEAF
TRBJ2-2	TRBV5-1	ASSLATSPGTGELF
TRBJ2-1	TRBV4-2	ASSQDAGGGYNEQF
TRBJ2-3	TRBV4-1	ASSQETVRPDTQY
TRBJ1-2	TRBV27	ASSFPFGQGPGYT
TRBJ2-5	TRBV3-1/TRBV3-2	ASSHGRLGQVATQY
TRBJ2-6	TRBV18	ASSHRGTGGTGANVLT
TRBJ2-1	TRBV6-5	ASSLNRAYNEQF
TRBJ1-1	TRBV20-1	SATGGTEAF
TRBJ1-1	TRBV2	ASTFFLGTGNTEAF
TRBJ2-3	TRBV29-1	SVTGGQDTQY
TRBJ2-4	TRBV2	ASSHVESDRGEGDIQY
TRBJ2-3	TRBV7-2	ASTKAARRQDTQY
TRBJ1-1	TRBV28	ASSIGQNIYEAF
TRBJ2-2	TRBV3-1/TRBV3-2	ASSQAGGWPTGELF
TRBJ2-3	TRBV19	ASTTQGSDTQY